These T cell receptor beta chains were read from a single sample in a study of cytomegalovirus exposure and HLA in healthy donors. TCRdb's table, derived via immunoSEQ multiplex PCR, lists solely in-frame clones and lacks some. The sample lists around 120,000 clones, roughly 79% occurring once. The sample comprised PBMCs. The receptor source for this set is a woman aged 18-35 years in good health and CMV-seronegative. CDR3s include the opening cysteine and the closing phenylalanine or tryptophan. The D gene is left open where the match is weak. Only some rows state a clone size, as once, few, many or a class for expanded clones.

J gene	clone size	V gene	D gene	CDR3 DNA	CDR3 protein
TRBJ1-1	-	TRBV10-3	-	TGTGCCATCAGTTCCGGAGGGAACCTGCGGTCTGAAGCTTTCTTT	CAISSGGNLRSEAFF
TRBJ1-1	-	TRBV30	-	TGTGCCTGGAACGGGGGGCGGGGGTCACGGAACACTGAAGCTTTCTTT	CAWNGGRGSRNTEAFF
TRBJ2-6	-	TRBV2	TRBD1	TGTGCCAGCATCTTGACAGGGATTGGTCCTGGGGCCAACGTCCTGACTTTC	CASILTGIGPGANVLTF
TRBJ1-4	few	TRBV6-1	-	TGTGCCAGCAGTTCCTGGACATCAACTAATGAAAAACTGTTTTTT	CASSSWTSTNEKLFF
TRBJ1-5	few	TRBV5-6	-	TGTGCCAGCAGCTCCGCGAAGAATCAGCCCCAGCATTTT	CASSSAKNQPQHF
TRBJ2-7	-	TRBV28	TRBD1	TGTGCCAGCAGTTTATCCCCGGGACAGTCCGAGCAGTACTTC	CASSLSPGQSEQYF
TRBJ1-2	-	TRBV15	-	TGTGCCACCAGCAGAGAGGGACAAATCTATGGCTACACCTTC	CATSREGQIYGYTF
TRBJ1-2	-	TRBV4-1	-	TGCGCCAGCAGCCAATCCATGGGGGAGGGATATGGCTACACCTTC	CASSQSMGEGYGYTF
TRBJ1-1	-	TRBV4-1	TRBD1	TGCGCCAGCAGCCGAGGACAGGGGGCCGGCGGCACTGAAGCTTTCTTT	CASSRGQGAGGTEAFF
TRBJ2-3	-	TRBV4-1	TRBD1	TGCGCCAGCAGCCAGACAGGGCCTGGCACAGATACGCAGTATTTT	CASSQTGPGTDTQYF
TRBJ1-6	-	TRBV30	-	TGTGCCTGGAGTCCACGCGGGCGGGGTTCACCCCTCCACTTT	CAWSPRGRGSPLHF
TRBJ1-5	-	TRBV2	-	TGTGCCAGCAACTCGATGGGGCGTCAGCCCCAGCATTTT	CASNSMGRQPQHF
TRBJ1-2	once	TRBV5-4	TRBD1	TGTGCCAGCAGCGAATGGGGACAGAGCTATGGCTACACCTTC	CASSEWGQSYGYTF
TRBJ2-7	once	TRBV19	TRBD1	TGTGCCAGTAGTTCAGACAGGGGCTACGAGCAGTACTTC	CASSSDRGYEQYF
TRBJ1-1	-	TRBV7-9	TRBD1	TGTGCCAGCAGCCGGACAGGGGACACTGAAGCTTTCTTT	CASSRTGDTEAFF
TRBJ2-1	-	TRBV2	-	TGTGCCAGCAGTGAAAAGATGGCGACGTGGCTAGCGAACAATGAGCAGTTCTTC	CASSEKMATWLANNEQFF
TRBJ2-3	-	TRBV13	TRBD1	TGTGCCAGCAGCCCCTGGACAGGGGACACAGATACGCAGTATTTT	CASSPWTGDTDTQYF
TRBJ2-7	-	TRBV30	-	TGTGCCTGGGAGGACAGTAACTCCTACGAGCAGTACTTC	CAWEDSNSYEQYF
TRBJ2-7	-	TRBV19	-	TGTGCCAGTAGTAAGGGCAGGGACTCCTACGAGCAGTACTTC	CASSKGRDSYEQYF
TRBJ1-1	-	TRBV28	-	TGTGCCAGCAGTTCCCAAAACACTGAAGCTTTCTTT	CASSSQNTEAFF
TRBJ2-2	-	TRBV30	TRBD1	TGTGCCTGGAGTTCAGGGGCCGGGACAGGAAATGGGGGGGAGCTGTTTTTT	CAWSSGAGTGNGGELFF
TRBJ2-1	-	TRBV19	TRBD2	TGTGCCAGTCTTCTAGCGGGGGAGAGTGAGCAGTTCTTC	CASLLAGESEQFF
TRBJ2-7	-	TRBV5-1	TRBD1	TGCGCCAGCAGCTTGGAGCAGGGGGCCCTCGAGCAGTACTTC	CASSLEQGALEQYF
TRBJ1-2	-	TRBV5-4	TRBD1	TGTGCCAGCAGCACAGGGGGCTGGGACTATGGCTACACCTTC	CASSTGGWDYGYTF
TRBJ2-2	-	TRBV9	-	TGTGCCAGCAGCGTAGAGTTGCGGGCGAACACCGGGGAGCTGTTTTTT	CASSVELRANTGELFF
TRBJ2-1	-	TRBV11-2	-	TGTGCCACCCGGCCGGGCTCCTACAATGAGCAGTTCTTC	CATRPGSYNEQFF
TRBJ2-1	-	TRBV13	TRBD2	TGTGCCAGCAGCTCCGCACGGGGGGGCTCCTACAATGAGCAGTTCTTC	CASSSARGGSYNEQFF
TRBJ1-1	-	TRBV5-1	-	TGCGCCAGCAGCTTGGGGGACACGAACACTGAAGCTTTCTTT	CASSLGDTNTEAFF
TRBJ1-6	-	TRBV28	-	TGTGCCAGCAGACCGGCGGGAGATTCACCCCTCCACTTT	CASRPAGDSPLHF
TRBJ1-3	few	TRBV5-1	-	TGCGCCAGCAGCTCGGCCCAGACTGGACTCTCTGGAAACACCATATATTTT	CASSSAQTGLSGNTIYF
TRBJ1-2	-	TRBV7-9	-	TGTGCCAGCAGCTTAGGCTCGGGGGGGGACTATGGCTACACCTTC	CASSLGSGGDYGYTF
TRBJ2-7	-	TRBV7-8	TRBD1	TGTGCCAGCAGCTCCCAGGGACAGGGCTACGAGCAGTACTTC	CASSSQGQGYEQYF
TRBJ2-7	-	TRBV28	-	TGTGCCAGCAGTTCGGACTATTTTAACGAGCAGTACTTC	CASSSDYFNEQYF
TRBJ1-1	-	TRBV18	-	TGTGCCAGCTCCCCACAAGGAGATGCTACTGAAGCTTTCTTT	CASSPQGDATEAFF